These T cell receptor beta chains were read from a single sample in a study of cytomegalovirus exposure and HLA in healthy donors. Method: immunoSEQ multiplex PCR; TCRdb's copy keeps in-frame clones and lacks some. The data hold roughly 51,000 clones, with around 82% observed a single time. The sample was PBMCs. All receptors come from a boy between 10 and 17 years old in good health and CMV-seropositive. CDR3s include the opening cysteine and the closing phenylalanine or tryptophan. D genes are given only for firm matches. Clone size is not always given. Where it is, it says once, few, many or a class for expanded clones.

V,D,size,J,DNA,CDR3
TRBV28,TRBD1,.,TRBJ1-2,TGTGCCAGCAGTGGGGACAGGCGGGGCTATGGCTACACCTTC,CASSGDRRGYGYTF
TRBV7-8,TRBD1,.,TRBJ2-5,TGTGCCAGCAGCGCAAGGGACAGCTTACAAGAGACCCAGTACTTC,CASSARDSLQETQYF
TRBV7-6,TRBD1,.,TRBJ2-7,TGTGCCAGCAGCCCCGCGCCGGACAGGCCCTACGAGCAGTACTTC,CASSPAPDRPYEQYF
TRBV2,.,.,TRBJ2-3,TGTGCCAGCAGTGGGGGCGTTGGAGATACGCAGTATTTT,CASSGGVGDTQYF
TRBV6-6,TRBD1,once,TRBJ2-7,TGTGCCAGCAGAAAGGGTACACAGGGGATAGTCGACGAGCAGTACTTC,CASRKGTQGIVDEQYF
TRBV4-1,.,once,TRBJ2-7,TGCGCCAGCAGCCAAATTAAGGGGGTTGACTACGAGCAGTACTTC,CASSQIKGVDYEQYF
TRBV20-1,.,few,TRBJ1-2,TGCAGTGCTAGCTACGTAAATGGCTACACCTTC,CSASYVNGYTF
TRBV25-1,.,.,TRBJ1-2,TGTGCCAGCAGTTCGGAGGGGAGTAATGGCTACACCTTC,CASSSEGSNGYTF
TRBV5-1,.,.,TRBJ2-7,TGCGCCAGCAGTAGGGGGCGGGACGACGAGCAGTACTTC,CASSRGRDDEQYF
TRBV4-1,.,few,TRBJ1-1,TGCGCCAGCAGCCAAAGACAGGAGAACACTGAAGCTTTCTTT,CASSQRQENTEAFF
TRBV7-2,TRBD1,.,TRBJ2-1,TGTGCCAGCAGCTTATTCCGACAGGGAGCCTACAATGAGCAGTTCTTC,CASSLFRQGAYNEQFF
TRBV4-1,.,.,TRBJ2-7,TGCGCCAGCAGCCAAGATACGGGGAATCGCGAGCAGTACTTC,CASSQDTGNREQYF
TRBV4-1,TRBD2,.,TRBJ2-3,TGCGCCAGCGGGGGAGAACTAGCGGGCACAGATACGCAGTATTTT,CASGGELAGTDTQYF
TRBV29-1,.,.,TRBJ2-2,TGCAGCGTTGTTAACAGGTTTACCGGGGAGCTGTTTTTT,CSVVNRFTGELFF
TRBV5-5,.,.,TRBJ2-7,TGTGCCAGCAGCCACAATTATTACGAGCAGTACTTC,CASSHNYYEQYF
TRBV18,.,.,TRBJ1-2,TGTGCCAGCTCACGCGCGTCTGGGGGGTATGGCTACACCTTC,CASSRASGGYGYTF
TRBV4-1,.,few,TRBJ1-1,TGCGCCAGCAGCCAAGATAGTGTGCAGGGGAACACTGAAGCTTTCTTT,CASSQDSVQGNTEAFF
TRBV7-7,TRBD1,.,TRBJ2-5,TGTGCTAGCAGGGACAGGGGGGAGACCCAGTACTTC,CASRDRGETQYF
TRBV4-1,.,once,TRBJ1-5,TGCGCCAGCAGCCAGAGGCCATTTGGTCAGCCCCAGCATTTT,CASSQRPFGQPQHF
TRBV2,.,.,TRBJ1-1,TGTGCCAGCACAGGACACCCGAACACTGAAGCTTTCTTT,CASTGHPNTEAFF
TRBV27,.,few,TRBJ1-2,TGTGCCAGCAGCCGAGCCACCCTGACAGGTGGGGTAAACTATGGCTACACCTTC,CASSRATLTGGVNYGYTF
TRBV25-1,TRBD1,.,TRBJ1-2,TGTGCCAGCAGTGGGCTGGACAGGGGGGTTGGCTACACCTTC,CASSGLDRGVGYTF
TRBV5-5,TRBD1,.,TRBJ1-2,TGTGCCAGCAGCTTAAACCGGGACAGGGCGGGCTACACCTTC,CASSLNRDRAGYTF
TRBV2,.,.,TRBJ1-1,TGTGCCAGCAGTGACTATGAAGCTTTCTTT,CASSDYEAFF
TRBV11-3,.,.,TRBJ2-7,TGTGCCAGCAGCTTCAGTTCATCCGAGCAGTACTTC,CASSFSSSEQYF
TRBV5-4,TRBD2,.,TRBJ2-5,TGTGCCAGCACCAGTGTAGCGGGGGGCGGTGAGACCCAGTACTTC,CASTSVAGGGETQYF
TRBV7-2,.,once,TRBJ2-6,TGTGCCAGCAGCCCCCGGGTAGTGACTGGGGCCAACGTCCTGACTTTC,CASSPRVVTGANVLTF
TRBV11-2,.,.,TRBJ2-5,TGTGCCAGCAGCTTAAGACTGGAAGAGACCCAGTACTTC,CASSLRLEETQYF
TRBV4-2,.,.,TRBJ2-1,TGTGCCAGCAGCCCTCAGAGGAGGGGCCCTTATTACAATGAGCAGTTCTTC,CASSPQRRGPYYNEQFF
TRBV4-1,.,.,TRBJ1-5,TGCGCCAGCAGCCAAGGACAGAATCAGCCCCAGCATTTT,CASSQGQNQPQHF
TRBV5-6,.,.,TRBJ2-6,TGTGCCAGCAGCTTCACTGGGCCTGAGGGGGCCAACGTCCTGACTTTC,CASSFTGPEGANVLTF
TRBV18,TRBD1,.,TRBJ1-2,TGTGCCAGCGCCCGGGAGGGGGCGCGAGTCTATGGCTACACCTTC,CASAREGARVYGYTF
TRBV7-9,.,.,TRBJ1-4,TGTGCCAGCAGCTTAGTCAGGGTCGGGAGTGAAAAACTGTTTTTT,CASSLVRVGSEKLFF
TRBV5-4,.,.,TRBJ1-2,TGTGCCAGCAGACCGGACACCATGTTCGGCTACACCTTC,CASRPDTMFGYTF
TRBV20-1,.,.,TRBJ2-1,TGCAGTGCTACCCCGTACAATGAGCAGTTCTTC,CSATPYNEQFF
TRBV12-5,.,.,TRBJ2-1,TGTGCTAGTGATCCCGGGACTCCCCGAGACAATGAGCAGTTCTTC,CASDPGTPRDNEQFF
TRBV5-3,TRBD2,.,TRBJ2-3,TGTGCCAGCCAGACTAGCGGGGGAACAGATACGCAGTATTTT,CASQTSGGTDTQYF
TRBV9,TRBD1,.,TRBJ1-5,TGTGCCAGCAGCGCCGGGACAGGGGCTCAGCCCCAGCATTTT,CASSAGTGAQPQHF
TRBV19,TRBD1,.,TRBJ1-5,TGTGCCAGCGCTCTCGACAGGGGATATGCTCAGCCCCAGCATTTT,CASALDRGYAQPQHF
TRBV7-2,.,.,TRBJ1-2,TGTGCCAGCAGCTTCGGTCCACGTAAATCGGAGACAGCTCTCTATGGCTACACCTTC,CASSFGPRKSETALYGYTF
TRBV5-4,.,.,TRBJ2-1,TGTGCCAGCAGCTTTGGGGGGAATGAGCAGTTCTTC,CASSFGGNEQFF
TRBV4-1,TRBD2,.,TRBJ2-1,TGCGCCAGCAGACCTAGCGGGGGGGCCGGCAATGAGCAGTTCTTC,CASRPSGGAGNEQFF
TRBV6-5,TRBD2,.,TRBJ2-7,TGTGCCAGCCGCTCACTAGCGGGGGCCTACGAGCAGTACTTC,CASRSLAGAYEQYF
TRBV27,TRBD1,.,TRBJ2-5,TGTGCCAGCAGCCACAGGGGACGAGAGACCCAGTACTTC,CASSHRGRETQYF
TRBV11-2,.,.,TRBJ2-5,TGTGCCAGCAGCTGGGGGAGTCGGGAGCAGTACTTC,CASSWGSREQYF
TRBV6-4,.,.,TRBJ2-1,TGTGCCAGCAGTGACTCGACCAGAGGGTCGGTAAATGAGCAGTTCTTC,CASSDSTRGSVNEQFF
TRBV4-1,TRBD1,.,TRBJ2-7,TGCGCCAGCAGTTCGGGACAGGGCGCGTCCTACGAGCAGTACTTC,CASSSGQGASYEQYF
TRBV5-6,TRBD1,.,TRBJ2-3,TGTGCCAGCAGCCAACCTCAGACAGGGATGGGAACAGATACGCAGTATTTT,CASSQPQTGMGTDTQYF
TRBV5-1,.,.,TRBJ2-5,TGCGCCAGCAGCATAAAGCGGGCTAAGAACCAAGAGACCCAGTACTTC,CASSIKRAKNQETQYF
TRBV7-6,TRBD1,once,TRBJ1-2,TGTGCCAGCAGCTTACAGGGGGGTCACCCCGCCTTC,CASSLQGGHPAF
TRBV19,TRBD1,.,TRBJ1-2,TGTGCCAGTAGTAGTATCCCGGGACAGGGGCGTAATGGCTACACCTTC,CASSSIPGQGRNGYTF
TRBV13,TRBD2,.,TRBJ2-1,TGTGCCAGCAGCTTAGCGGGGGGGGGCTCCTACAATGAGCAGTTCTTC,CASSLAGGGSYNEQFF
TRBV14,.,few,TRBJ2-7,TGTGCCAGCAGCCAAGATAACTCCTTCCAGTACTTC,CASSQDNSFQYF
TRBV4-1,.,.,TRBJ1-2,TGCGCCAGCAGCCGGGCAGGGCCAGCTAACTATGGCTACACCTTC,CASSRAGPANYGYTF
TRBV6-5,TRBD1,.,TRBJ1-2,TGTGCCAGCAGTTACGGGACAGGGACCTATGGCTACACCTTC,CASSYGTGTYGYTF
TRBV27,.,.,TRBJ2-2,TGTGCCAGCAAACCAGAAAACTACCGCTCGAACACCGGGGAGCTGTTTTTT,CASKPENYRSNTGELFF
TRBV19,.,few,TRBJ1-6,TGTGCCAGTAGTATAGCCTTTAATTCACCCCTCCACTTT,CASSIAFNSPLHF
TRBV12-5,.,.,TRBJ1-4,TGTGCTAGTGGTTTGGCCGCGGGGCGCCCAGAAAAACTGTTTTTT,CASGLAAGRPEKLFF
TRBV5-4,TRBD2,.,TRBJ2-3,TGTGCCAGCAGCTCTTTCCCAGCGGGGGGGACAGATACGCAGTATTTT,CASSSFPAGGTDTQYF